This T cell receptor beta chain was captured by sequencing in a study of OX40 agonist ivuxolimab in advanced cancers. About the study: An agonistic human IgG2 monoclonal antibody against OX40 (CD134) was given.

This CDR3 comprises 13 residues. CDR1 is SGHTA and CDR2 is FQGNSA in the germline V gene. The V and J ends lost 1 base and 4 bases respectively, with 7 bases between them. Blood got drawn at baseline, again on cycle 4 day 1, and then on cycle 7 day 1. TCRdb keeps only in-frame clones here, not all; method: immunoSEQ multiplex PCR. The table includes just under 55,000 clones, 70% to 80% detected once. Whole-study results and caveats: Patients with a partial response at 0.1-3.0 mg/kg had among the lowest clonal expansion. In general, CD8+ T cells held more expanded clones than CD4+ did, on average.

Comments on this clone: The antigen remains unidentified.

V is TRBV7-2 and J is TRBJ1-2, with D uncertain. The sequence was obtained from an adult with an advanced solid tumor such as melanoma, head and neck, liver or kidney cancer. The source was CD4+ or CD8+ T cells sorted from blood, collected in a trial of the OX40 agonist ivuxolimab. CDR3 region: CASSLGGSYGYTF. Written as DNA, the CDR3 is TGTGCCAGCAGCTTAGGCGGATCCTATGGCTACACCTTC.